A selection of T cell receptor beta chains follows, all from one sample in a study of shared clonotypes between healthy human individuals. Only in-frame clones appear in the TCRdb table, and some are missing; sequencing was by immunoSEQ multiplex PCR. The data contain 2 million to 2.5 million clones, over 85% of them singletons. Source material: naive CD8+ T cells sorted from blood. These receptors came from a man younger than 30 in good health. CDR3s include the opening cysteine and the closing phenylalanine or tryptophan. The D gene is left open where the match is weak. Clone size appears in some rows only: once, few, many, or a class for an expanded clone.

>.|12|.|TRBJ2-3|TRBV6-5
CASGAYTDTQYF
TGTGCCAGCGGGGCATACACAGATACGCAGTATTTT
>once|15|.|TRBJ1-1|TRBV6-5
CASSYREGVNTEAFF
TGTGCCAGCAGTTACCGAGAGGGCGTGAACACTGAAGCTTTCTTT
>.|16|TRBD1|TRBJ2-5|TRBV4-1
CASSPRDRGQQETQYF
TGCGCCAGCAGCCCCCGGGACAGGGGGCAACAAGAGACCCAGTACTTC
>.|16|.|TRBJ2-1|TRBV9
CASSVVGGYLYNEQFF
TGTGCCAGCAGCGTAGTAGGCGGCTACCTATACAATGAGCAGTTCTTC
>once|14|.|TRBJ2-7|TRBV6-5
CASSYTSTLYEQYF
TGTGCCAGCAGTTACACCTCAACTCTATACGAGCAGTACTTC
>.|14|TRBD1|TRBJ2-7|TRBV30
CAWSSGTGGNEQYF
TGTGCCTGGAGTTCGGGGACAGGGGGCAACGAGCAGTACTTC
>.|15|TRBD2|TRBJ2-5|TRBV6-1
CASRTKREGLETQYF
TGTGCCAGCAGGACCAAGCGGGAGGGCCTGGAGACCCAGTACTTC
>.|13|.|TRBJ2-7|TRBV4-3
CASSQDEREEQYF
TGCGCCAGCAGCCAAGATGAAAGGGAAGAGCAGTACTTC
>.|11|.|TRBJ2-7|TRBV6-1
CASSERDEQYF
TGTGCCAGCAGTGAAAGGGACGAGCAGTACTTC
>.|16|.|TRBJ2-1|TRBV27
CASSSEWGVRYNEQFF
TGTGCCAGCAGTTCAGAGTGGGGGGTCCGCTACAATGAGCAGTTCTTC
>few|15|TRBD1|TRBJ1-1|TRBV11-2
CASSSGTGLNTEAFF
TGTGCCAGCAGCTCGGGGACAGGCTTGAACACTGAAGCTTTCTTT
>.|15|TRBD1|TRBJ2-7|TRBV5-1
CASSSTGTGGYEQYF
TGCGCCAGCAGTTCAACCGGGACAGGGGGCTACGAGCAGTACTTC
>.|18|TRBD2|TRBJ2-7|TRBV7-8
CASSDRIRTSGRIYEQYF
TGTGCCAGCAGCGATCGAATCCGGACTAGCGGGAGAATCTACGAGCAGTACTTC
>.|14|.|TRBJ2-7|TRBV7-6
CASSSSAITPEQYF
TGTGCCAGCAGTTCTAGCGCTATCACTCCAGAGCAGTACTTC
>.|14|.|TRBJ1-2|TRBV9
CASSVGGGEYGYTF
TGTGCCAGCAGCGTAGGAGGGGGAGAGTATGGCTACACCTTC
>.|17|TRBD2|TRBJ2-3|TRBV7-8
CASSQTLAGLHTDTQYF
TGTGCCAGCAGCCAGACCCTAGCGGGATTACACACAGATACGCAGTATTTT
>.|15|TRBD2|TRBJ2-5|TRBV13
CASSRLAADEETQYF
TGTGCCAGCAGCCGCCTAGCGGCGGACGAAGAGACCCAGTACTTC
>.|15|TRBD2|TRBJ2-7|TRBV5-6
CASSLAGLADYEQYF
TGTGCCAGCAGCTTGGCCGGACTAGCGGACTACGAGCAGTACTTC
>.|13|.|TRBJ2-7|TRBV25-1
CASSERQDSVPYF
TGTGCCAGCAGTGAGCGACAGGATTCAGTACCATACTTC
>.|16|TRBD2|TRBJ2-3|TRBV5-1
CASSQLAGGSTDTQYF
TGCGCCAGCTCCCAGCTAGCGGGGGGGAGCACAGATACGCAGTATTTT
>.|16|TRBD1|TRBJ1-6|TRBV27
CASSSRDRLYNSPLHF
TGTGCCAGCAGTTCCCGGGACAGGCTCTATAATTCACCCCTCCACTTT
>once|13|.|TRBJ2-7|TRBV2
CASFGHSSYEQYF
TGTGCCAGCTTCGGACACTCCTCCTACGAGCAGTACTTC
>.|15|TRBD1|TRBJ2-7|TRBV9
CASSVEGGPVYEQYF
TGTGCCAGCAGCGTCGAAGGGGGCCCAGTCTACGAGCAGTACTTC
>.|9|.|TRBJ1-2|TRBV19
CASRKFTPF
TGTGCCAGTAGAAAGTTTACCCCCTTC
>.|15|.|TRBJ1-2|TRBV29-1
CSVARGGLTNYGYTF
TGCAGCGTGGCTCGCGGGGGGCTCACTAACTATGGCTACACCTTC
>.|14|.|TRBJ1-1|TRBV7-9
CASRPPGTGTEAFF
TGTGCCAGCAGACCCCCCGGGACGGGGACTGAAGCTTTCTTT
>.|14|TRBD1|TRBJ2-1|TRBV6-5
CASSYGQGSNEQFF
TGTGCCAGCAGTTACGGACAGGGTAGTAATGAGCAGTTCTTC
>.|13|.|TRBJ1-4|TRBV7-8
CASSLTGNEKLFF
TGTGCCAGCAGCCTAACAGGGAATGAAAAACTGTTTTTT
>.|14|.|TRBJ2-7|TRBV7-2
CASSFLVRYYEQYF
TGTGCCAGCAGCTTTCTAGTCCGCTACTACGAGCAGTACTTC
>.|15|.|TRBJ2-3|TRBV29-1
CSVTDYEVSTDTQYF
TGCAGCGTTACCGACTACGAGGTTAGCACAGATACGCAGTATTTT
>once|15|TRBD1|TRBJ2-7|TRBV4-1
CASSQDTGTAYEQYF
TGCGCCAGCAGCCAAGACACCGGGACAGCCTACGAGCAGTACTTC
>.|14|.|TRBJ2-2|TRBV6-5
CASSYGLNTGELFF
TGTGCCAGCAGTTACGGACTGAACACCGGGGAGCTGTTTTTT
>.|14|.|TRBJ2-1|TRBV30
CAWSGSYSEYEQFF
TGTGCCTGGAGTGGATCCTATAGCGAGTATGAGCAGTTCTTC
>.|17|TRBD1|TRBJ1-3|TRBV4-3
CASSQALGQGSGNTIYF
TGCGCCAGCAGCCAAGCCCTGGGACAGGGCTCTGGAAACACCATATATTTT
>.|13|.|TRBJ2-1|TRBV18
CASSPTGDNEQFF
TGTGCCAGCTCACCAACCGGGGACAATGAGCAGTTCTTC
>once|13|.|TRBJ1-1|TRBV5-8
CASSVTGWTEAFF
TGTGCCAGCAGCGTTACAGGGTGGACTGAAGCTTTCTTT
>.|13|TRBD1|TRBJ2-7|TRBV5-6
CASSWGQVGEQYF
TGTGCCAGCAGCTGGGGACAGGTGGGGGAGCAGTACTTC
>.|13|.|TRBJ2-3|TRBV7-2
CASSPPESDTQYF
TGTGCCAGCAGCCCCCCCGAGAGCGATACGCAGTATTTT
>.|16|TRBD1|TRBJ1-2|TRBV19
CASSPWAGGDNYGYTF
TGTGCCAGTAGTCCATGGGCAGGGGGCGATAACTATGGCTACACCTTC
>.|13|TRBD1|TRBJ1-2|TRBV29-1
CSATGGGLYGYTF
TGCAGCGCCACAGGGGGCGGACTCTATGGCTACACCTTC
>.|14|.|TRBJ2-1|TRBV29-1
CSVGGLSSYNEQFF
TGCAGCGTTGGTGGTCTAAGCTCCTACAATGAGCAGTTCTTC
>.|13|.|TRBJ2-7|TRBV27
CASSLDGSGEQYF
TGTGCCAGCAGTTTGGACGGATCGGGGGAGCAGTACTTC
>.|16|TRBD2|TRBJ2-5|TRBV27
CATATSSGEIQETQYF
TGTGCCACCGCGACTTCTAGCGGAGAAATCCAAGAGACCCAGTACTTC
>.|14|.|TRBJ2-1|TRBV7-8
CASSLSRITPRLVF
TGTGCCAGCAGCTTATCCCGTATCACTCCCCGTCTGGTCTTC
>once|11|.|TRBJ2-3|TRBV10-2
CASSVTDTQYF
TGCGCCAGCAGTGTCACAGATACGCAGTATTTT
>.|13|.|TRBJ2-1|TRBV9
CASSVEGYNEQFF
TGTGCCAGCAGCGTAGAGGGTTACAATGAGCAGTTCTTC
>.|15|.|TRBJ2-1|TRBV7-8
CASSWMTGGYNEQFF
TGTGCCAGCAGCTGGATGACTGGTGGCTACAATGAGCAGTTCTTC